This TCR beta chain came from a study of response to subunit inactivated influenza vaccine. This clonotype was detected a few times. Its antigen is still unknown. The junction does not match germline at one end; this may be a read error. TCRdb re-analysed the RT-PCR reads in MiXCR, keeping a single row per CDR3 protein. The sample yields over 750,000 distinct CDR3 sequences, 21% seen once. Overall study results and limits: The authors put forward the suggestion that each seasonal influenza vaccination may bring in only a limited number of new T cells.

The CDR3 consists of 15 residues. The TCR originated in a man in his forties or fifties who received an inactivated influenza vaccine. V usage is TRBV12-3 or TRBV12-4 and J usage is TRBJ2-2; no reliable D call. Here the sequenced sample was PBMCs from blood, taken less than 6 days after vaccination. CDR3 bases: TGCGCCAGCAGCTTGCGAGGCGGTAACACCGGGGAGCTGTTTTTT. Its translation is CASSLRGGNTGELFF.